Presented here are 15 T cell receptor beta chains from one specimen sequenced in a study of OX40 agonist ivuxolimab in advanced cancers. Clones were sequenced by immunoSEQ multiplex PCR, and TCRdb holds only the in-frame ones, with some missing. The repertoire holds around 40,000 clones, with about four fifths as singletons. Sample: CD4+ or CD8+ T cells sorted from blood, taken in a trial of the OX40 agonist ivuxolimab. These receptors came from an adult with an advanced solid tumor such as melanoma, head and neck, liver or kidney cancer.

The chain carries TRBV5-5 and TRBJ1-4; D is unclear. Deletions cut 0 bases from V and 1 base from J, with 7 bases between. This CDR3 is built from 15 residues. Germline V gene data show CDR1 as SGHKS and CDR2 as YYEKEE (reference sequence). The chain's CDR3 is CASSLDSQTNEKLFF. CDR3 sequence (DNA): TGTGCCAGCAGCTTGGACAGCCAAACTAATGAAAAACTGTTTTTT.

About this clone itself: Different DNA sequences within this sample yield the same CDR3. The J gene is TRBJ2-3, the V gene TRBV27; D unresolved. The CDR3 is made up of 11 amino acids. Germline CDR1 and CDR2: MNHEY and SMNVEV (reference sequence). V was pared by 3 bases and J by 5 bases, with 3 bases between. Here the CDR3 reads CASSLGDTQYF. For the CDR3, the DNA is TGTGCCAGCAGTTTGGGAGATACGCAGTATTTT.

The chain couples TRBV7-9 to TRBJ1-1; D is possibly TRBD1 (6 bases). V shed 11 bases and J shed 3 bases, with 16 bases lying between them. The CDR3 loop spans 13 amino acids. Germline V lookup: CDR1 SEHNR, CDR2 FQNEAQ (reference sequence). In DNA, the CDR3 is TGTGCCGGGGCACAGGGAGGGTACACTGAAGCTTTCTTT. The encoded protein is CAGAQGGYTEAFF.

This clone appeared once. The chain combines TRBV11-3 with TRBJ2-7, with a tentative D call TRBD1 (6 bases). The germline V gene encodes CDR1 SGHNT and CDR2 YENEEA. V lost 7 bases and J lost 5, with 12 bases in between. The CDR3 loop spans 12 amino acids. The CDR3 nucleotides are TGTGCCAGCACCTGGGGGCAGAACGAGCAGTACTTC. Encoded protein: CASTWGQNEQYF.

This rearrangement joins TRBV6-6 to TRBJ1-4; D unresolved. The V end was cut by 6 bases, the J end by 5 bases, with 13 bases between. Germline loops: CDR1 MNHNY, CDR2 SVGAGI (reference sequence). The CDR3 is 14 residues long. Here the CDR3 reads CASSSPRPNEKLFF. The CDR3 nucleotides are TGTGCCAGCAGCTCGCCCAGGCCCAATGAAAAACTGTTTTTT.

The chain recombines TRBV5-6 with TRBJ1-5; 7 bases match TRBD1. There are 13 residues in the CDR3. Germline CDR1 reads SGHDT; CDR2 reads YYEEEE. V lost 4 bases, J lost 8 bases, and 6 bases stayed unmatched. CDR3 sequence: CASSPQGFEPQHF. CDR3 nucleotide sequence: TGTGCCAGCAGCCCACAGGGGTTTGAGCCCCAGCATTTT.

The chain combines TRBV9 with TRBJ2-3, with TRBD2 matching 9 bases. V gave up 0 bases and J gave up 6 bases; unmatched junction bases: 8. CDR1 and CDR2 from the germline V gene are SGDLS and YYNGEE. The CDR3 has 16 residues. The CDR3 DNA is TGTGCCAGCAGCGTAGAAGGCGGGGGGGCCTTGGATACGCAGTATTTT. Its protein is CASSVEGGGALDTQYF.

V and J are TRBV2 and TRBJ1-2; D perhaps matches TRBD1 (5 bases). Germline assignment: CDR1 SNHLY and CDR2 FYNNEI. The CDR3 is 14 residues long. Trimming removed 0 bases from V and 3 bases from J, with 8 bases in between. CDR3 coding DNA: TGTGCCAGCAGTGAAGCTGGGGGGGACTATGGCTACACCTTC. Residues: CASSEAGGDYGYTF. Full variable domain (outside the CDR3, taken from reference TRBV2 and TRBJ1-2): EPEVTQTPSHQVTQMGQEVILRCVPISNHLYFYWYRQILGQKVEFLVSFYNNEISEKSEIFDDQFSVERPDGSNFTLKIRSTKLEDSAMYFCASSEAGGDYGYTFGSGTRLTVV.

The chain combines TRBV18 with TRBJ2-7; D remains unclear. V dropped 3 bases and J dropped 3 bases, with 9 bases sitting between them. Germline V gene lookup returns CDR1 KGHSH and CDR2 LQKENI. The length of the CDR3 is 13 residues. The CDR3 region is CASSPPAGYEQYF. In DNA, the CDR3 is TGTGCCAGCTCACCTCCGGCCGGCTACGAGCAGTACTTC.

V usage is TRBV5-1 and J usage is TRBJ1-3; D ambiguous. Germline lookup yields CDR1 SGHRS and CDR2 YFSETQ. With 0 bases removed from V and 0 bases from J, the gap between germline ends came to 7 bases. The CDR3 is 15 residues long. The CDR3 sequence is CASSLEASSGNTIYF. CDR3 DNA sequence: TGCGCCAGCAGCTTGGAGGCTAGCTCTGGAAACACCATATATTTT.

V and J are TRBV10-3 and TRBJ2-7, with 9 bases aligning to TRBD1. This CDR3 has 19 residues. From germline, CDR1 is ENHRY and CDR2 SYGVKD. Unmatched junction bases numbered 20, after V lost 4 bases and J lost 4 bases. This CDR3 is CAISVSPDGQGLRVYEQYF. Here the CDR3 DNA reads TGTGCCATCAGTGTTAGTCCTGATGGACAGGGGCTCAGGGTTTACGAGCAGTACTTC.

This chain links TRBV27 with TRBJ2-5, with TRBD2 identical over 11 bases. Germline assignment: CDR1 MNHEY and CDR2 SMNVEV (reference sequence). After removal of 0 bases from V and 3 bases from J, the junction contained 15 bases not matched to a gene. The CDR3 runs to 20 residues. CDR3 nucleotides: TGTGCCAGCAGTTTATCTGGGGGCTTAGCGGGAGGGCCCGGGGAAGAGACCCAGTACTTC. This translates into CASSLSGGLAGGPGEETQYF.

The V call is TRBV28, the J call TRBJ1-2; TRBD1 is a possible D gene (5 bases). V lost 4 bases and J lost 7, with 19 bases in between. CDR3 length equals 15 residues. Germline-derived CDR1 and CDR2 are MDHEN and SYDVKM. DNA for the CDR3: TGTGCCAGCAGTTGGGGGATGGTTGGGGGAGGTGGCTACACCTTC. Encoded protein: CASSWGMVGGGGYTF.

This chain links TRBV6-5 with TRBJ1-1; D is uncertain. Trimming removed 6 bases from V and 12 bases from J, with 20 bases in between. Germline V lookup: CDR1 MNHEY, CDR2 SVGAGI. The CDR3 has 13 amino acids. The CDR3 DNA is TGTGCCAGCAGCCATCGGGCCGGGGATTCAACTTTCTTT. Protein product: CASSHRAGDSTFF.

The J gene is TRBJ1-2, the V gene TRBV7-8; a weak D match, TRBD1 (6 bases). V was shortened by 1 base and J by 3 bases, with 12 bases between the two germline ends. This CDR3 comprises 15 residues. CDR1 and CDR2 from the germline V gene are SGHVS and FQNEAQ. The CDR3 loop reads CASSLGPGGDYGYTF. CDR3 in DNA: TGTGCCAGCAGCTTAGGGCCCGGGGGCGACTATGGCTACACCTTC.